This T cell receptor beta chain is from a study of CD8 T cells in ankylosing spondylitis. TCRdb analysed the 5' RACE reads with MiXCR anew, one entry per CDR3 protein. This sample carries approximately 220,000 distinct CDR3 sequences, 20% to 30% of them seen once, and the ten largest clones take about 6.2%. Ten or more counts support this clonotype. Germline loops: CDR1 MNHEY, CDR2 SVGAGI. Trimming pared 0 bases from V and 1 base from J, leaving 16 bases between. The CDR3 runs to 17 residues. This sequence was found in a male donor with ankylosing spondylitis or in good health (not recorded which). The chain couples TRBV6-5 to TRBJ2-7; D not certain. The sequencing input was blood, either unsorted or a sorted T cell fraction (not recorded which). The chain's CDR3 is CASSYSLAGLLSYEQYF. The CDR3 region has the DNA TGTGCCAGCAGTTACTCCTTAGCCGGCCTTTTATCCTACGAGCAGTACTTC.